Sequencing of this TCR beta chain was carried out in a study of T cells in Graves' hyperthyroidism and ophthalmopathy. Across the whole study: Specimen type is peripheral blood, collected at initial diagnosis prior to any treatment. Study results and limitations: Blood also held most thyroid clonotypes expanded beyond 0.001.

The CDR3 totals 14 residues. With 2 bases removed from V and 5 bases from J, the gap between germline ends came to 13 bases. Germline V lookup: CDR1 SGHRS, CDR2 YFSETQ. Researchers took RNA transcripts and amplified the TCR beta CDR3 regions from them. TCR CDR3 underwent first-round RT-PCR with the HTBI primer set. TCRdb ran MiXCR on the multiplex PCR reads and lists one entry per CDR3 protein. The sample consists of around 260,000 distinct CDR3 sequences, less than 30% of them appearing once. Many counts were recorded for this clonotype. Its matching antigen is unknown. Exclusion of a patient resulted from uncontrolled infection, other autoimmune disease, pregnancy or lactation. Together with thyroid ultrasound, orbital computed tomography, serum thyroxine and TRAb, clinical symptoms were used for diagnoses.

The receptor was isolated from a man in his forties or fifties with Graves' hyperthyroidism that later progressed to Graves' ophthalmopathy. The V call is TRBV5-1, the J call TRBJ1-1; D perhaps matches TRBD1 (6 bases). The sample consisted of blood. DNA of the CDR3: TGCGCCAGCAGCTTCTGGGGGGCTAGTACTGAAGCTTTCTTT. Its translation: CASSFWGASTEAFF.